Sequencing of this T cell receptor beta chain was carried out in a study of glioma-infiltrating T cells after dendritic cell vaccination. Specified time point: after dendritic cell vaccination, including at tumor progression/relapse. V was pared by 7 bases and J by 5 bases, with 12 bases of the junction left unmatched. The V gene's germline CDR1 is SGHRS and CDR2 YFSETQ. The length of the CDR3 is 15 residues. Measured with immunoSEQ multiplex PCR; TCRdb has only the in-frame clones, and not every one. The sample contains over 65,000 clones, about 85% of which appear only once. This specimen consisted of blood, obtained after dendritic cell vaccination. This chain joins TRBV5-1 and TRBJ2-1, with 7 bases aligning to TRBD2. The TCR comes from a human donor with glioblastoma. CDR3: CASQARGGEHNEQFF. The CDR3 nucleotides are TGCGCCAGCCAAGCCCGGGGAGGGGAACACAATGAGCAGTTCTTC.